These 26 T cell receptor beta chains originate from one sample sequenced in a study of T-cell memory formation after mild COVID-19. TCRdb itself ran the 5' RACE reads through MiXCR, one entry per CDR3 protein. The sample yields about 560,000 distinct CDR3 sequences, 15% to 20% seen once. The specimen sequenced was PBMCs or a T cell subset sorted from them (not recorded which). The receptors were gathered from an adult woman who had mild COVID-19 (a few samples of this study predate the infection). Cell type and time point are not known.

This chain joins TRBV24-1 and TRBJ1-1; 7 bases are shared with TRBD1. Losses at the gene ends were 7 bases for V and 0 bases for J; bases not matched to a gene: 1. This CDR3 has 13 residues. Germline values: CDR1 KGHDR, CDR2 SFDVKD. As DNA, the CDR3 is TGTGCCACCAGGGACAGGTTGAACACTGAAGCTTTCTTT. This encodes CATRDRLNTEAFF.

This chain joins TRBV6-6 and TRBJ1-2; D possibly corresponds to TRBD1 (5 bases). Germline assignment: CDR1 MNHNY and CDR2 SVGAGI (reference sequence). Trimming pared 8 bases from V and 2 bases from J, leaving 9 bases between. The CDR3 runs to 12 residues. The CDR3 loop reads CASCEGNYGYTF. CDR3 DNA sequence: TGTGCCAGCTGTGAGGGGAACTATGGCTACACCTTC.

This chain connects TRBV9 to TRBJ2-1; no firm D call. The CDR3 consists of 12 residues. The germline gives CDR1 SGDLS, CDR2 YYNGEE. Trimming stripped 4 bases from V and 8 bases from J, with 10 bases between. Here the CDR3 reads CASSQTQHEQFF. Written as DNA, the CDR3 is TGTGCCAGCAGCCAAACGCAGCATGAGCAGTTCTTC.

This clonotype was recorded a few times. The chain is built from TRBV7-8 and TRBJ2-2; maybe TRBD1 (5 bases). CDR1 SGHVS and CDR2 FQNEAQ come from the germline V gene. V lost 5 bases to trimming and J lost 0 bases, with 7 bases between them. The CDR3 covers 14 residues. The CDR3, as DNA: TGTGCCAGCAGCCGGACACCGAACACCGGGGAGCTGTTTTTT. It yields the protein CASSRTPNTGELFF.

This clonotype was counted many times. The V and J genes are TRBV7-2 and TRBJ2-3; D is tentatively TRBD1 or TRBD2 (6 bases each). CDR3 length equals 15 residues. Deletions cut 1 base from V and 2 bases from J, with 10 bases between. Germline lookup yields CDR1 SGHTA and CDR2 FQGNSA. The CDR3 coding sequence is TGTGCCAGCAGCTTAGGGGGGGCCCTCACAGATACGCAGTATTTT. As protein: CASSLGGALTDTQYF. The full variable domain, completed using reference TRBV7-2 and TRBJ2-3, is GAGVSQSPSNKVTEKGKDVELRCDPISGHTALYWYRQSLGQGLEFLIYFQGNSAPDKSGLPSDRFSAERTGGSVSTLTIQRTQQEDSAVYLCASSLGGALTDTQYFGPGTRLTVL.

This clonotype was counted only a few times. V gene TRBV4-2 combines with J gene TRBJ2-3; D is perhaps TRBD1 or TRBD2 (5 bases each). Germline-derived CDR1 and CDR2 are LGHNA and YNFKEQ. V lost 0 bases and J 4 bases, leaving 14 bases between the germline ends. CDR3 length: 16 amino acids. For the CDR3, the DNA is TGTGCCAGCAGCCAAGATCCGGCAGGGAGATCAGATACGCAGTATTTT. Its translation: CASSQDPAGRSDTQYF.

This clonotype was counted ten times or more. The V gene is TRBV3-1, the J gene TRBJ2-4; D is possibly TRBD1 (6 bases). V was pared by 1 base and J by 7 bases, with 8 bases between. This CDR3 is built from 13 residues. CDR1 is LGHDT and CDR2 is YNNKEL in the germline V gene (reference sequence). Here the CDR3 DNA reads TGTGCCAGCAGCCAAGCAGGGGTCAACATTCAGTACTTC. Its protein product is CASSQAGVNIQYF.

Only a few counts were recorded for this clonotype. This rearrangement joins TRBV5-1 to TRBJ2-5, with D perhaps assigned TRBD1 or TRBD2 (5 bases each). The length of the CDR3 is 14 residues. Germline loops: CDR1 SGHRS, CDR2 YFSETQ. With 3 bases removed from V and 5 bases from J, the gap between germline ends came to 14 bases. The chain's CDR3 is CASSWGTGQETQYF. The CDR3 region has the DNA TGCGCCAGCAGCTGGGGGACGGGGCAGGAGACCCAGTACTTC.

This clonotype came up a few times. The chain joins TRBV3-1 to TRBJ2-2; D not resolved. The germline gives CDR1 LGHDT, CDR2 YNNKEL (reference sequence). V dropped 1 base and J dropped 4 bases, with 10 bases sitting between them. CDR3 length equals 15 residues. CDR3 sequence reads: CASSQGPAVTGELFF. The CDR3 DNA reads as TGTGCCAGCAGCCAAGGACCGGCGGTCACCGGGGAGCTGTTTTTT.

The chain combines TRBV5-8 with TRBJ2-7; 10 nucleotides agree with TRBD1. With V trimmed by 4 bases and J by 0 bases, 7 bases remained unmatched. The CDR3 spans 16 residues. Per germline, CDR1 SGHTS and CDR2 YDEGEE. This CDR3 reads CASSGRQGAYSYEQYF. The CDR3 DNA reads as TGTGCCAGCAGCGGGAGACAGGGGGCCTACTCCTACGAGCAGTACTTC.

The table lists this clonotype with a few counts. The J gene is TRBJ2-3, the V gene TRBV11-3; tentatively, D is TRBD1 or TRBD2 (5 bases each). The V gene lost 5 bases and the J gene lost 6 bases, with 12 bases spanning the gap. CDR1 SGHNT and CDR2 YENEEA come from the germline V gene. This CDR3 is built from 13 residues. The CDR3 here is CASSPGTDDTQYF. DNA for the CDR3: TGTGCCAGCAGCCCGGGGACCGACGATACGCAGTATTTT.

This clonotype occurred a few times. The chain carries TRBV24-1 and TRBJ1-1, with D maybe TRBD1 (5 bases). The CDR3 is made up of 16 amino acids. The V end was cut by 4 bases, the J end by 9 bases, with 23 bases between. Germline V gene lookup returns CDR1 KGHDR and CDR2 SFDVKD. The CDR3 spells CATSDPAKTGTLQAFF. The CDR3 DNA sequence: TGTGCCACCAGTGACCCAGCCAAAACGGGGACCCTCCAAGCTTTCTTT.

A few counts support this clonotype. The chain carries TRBV3-1 and TRBJ2-2; no firm D call. The CDR3 has 15 amino acids. In germline, CDR1 is LGHDT, CDR2 YNNKEL (reference sequence). Trimming removed 3 bases at V and 5 bases at J, with 13 bases between. The CDR3 coding sequence is TGTGCCAGCAGCCATGACTCCCTCCGGACCGGGGAGCTGTTTTTT. Its translation is CASSHDSLRTGELFF.

The rearrangement joins TRBV5-6 to TRBJ2-7; tentative D call: TRBD2 (6 bases). Germline CDR1 is SGHDT and CDR2 is YYEEEE. Deletions cut 0 bases from V and 5 bases from J, with 15 bases between. CDR3 size: 15 residues. The CDR3 DNA reads TGTGCCAGCAGCTTGGCAGGGCAGGGAGGTGACGAGCAGTACTTC. Its translation: CASSLAGQGGDEQYF.

V usage is TRBV7-8 and J usage is TRBJ1-5, with a possible D match to TRBD1 (5 bases). This CDR3 has 16 residues. V lost 5 bases and J 1 base, leaving 15 bases between the germline ends. Germline V gene sequence: CDR1 SGHVS, CDR2 FQNEAQ. CDR3 nucleotide sequence: TGTGCCAGCAGCGTCGTTGACAGACTGAGCAATCAGCCCCAGCATTTT. Translating gives CASSVVDRLSNQPQHF.

J is TRBJ2-6 and V is TRBV6-2 or TRBV6-3; TRBD1 agrees at 7 bases. Germline trimming cut 2 bases from V and 3 bases from J; bases unmatched to any gene: 1. Per germline, CDR1 MNHEY and CDR2 SVGEGT. The CDR3 is 15 residues long. The CDR3 loop is CASSYRGRGANVLTF. The CDR3 DNA reads as TGTGCCAGCAGTTACAGGGGGCGTGGGGCCAACGTCCTGACTTTC.

The chain is built from TRBV29-1 and TRBJ2-1; 7 bases are a match to TRBD1. Trimming took 5 bases from V and 2 from J; bases not matched to a gene: 3. Germline CDR1 is SQVTM and CDR2 is ANQGSEA. There are 13 residues in the CDR3. In DNA form, the CDR3 reads TGCAGCGTTCACCAGGGGGCCTACAATGAGCAGTTCTTC. Protein sequence: CSVHQGAYNEQFF.

This rearrangement joins TRBV12-3 or TRBV12-4 to TRBJ2-4; no firm D call. V shed 7 bases and J shed 0 bases, with 16 bases lying between them. The CDR3 length is 16 residues. CDR3 sequence (DNA): TGTGCCAGCAAATGGGTAGGGCCATTAGCCAAAAACATTCAGTACTTC. This gives the protein CASKWVGPLAKNIQYF.

The table lists this clonotype with a few counts. The V gene is TRBV18, the J gene TRBJ1-2, with D unresolved. Looked up from germline, CDR1 is KGHSH and CDR2 is LQKENI. The CDR3 sequence is 13 residues long. V lost 4 bases and J lost 8, with 14 bases in between. The CDR3 protein is CASSRSEGYGYTF. For the CDR3, the DNA is TGTGCCAGCTCACGGTCTGAAGGTTACGGCTACACCTTC.

The chain recombines TRBV6-2 or TRBV6-3 with TRBJ1-5; TRBD1 agrees at 7 bases. V shed 8 bases and J 3 bases; nucleotides not matched to a gene: 4. This CDR3 comprises 13 residues. Germline CDR1 reads MNHEY; CDR2 reads SVGEGT. The DNA of the CDR3 is TGTGCCAGCGCCGACAGGGTCAATCAGCCCCAGCATTTT. As protein: CASADRVNQPQHF.

The V call is TRBV6-5, the J call TRBJ2-2; perhaps TRBD2 as D (6 bases). The CDR3 runs 14 residues. Deletions cut 10 bases from V and 1 base from J, with 13 bases between. CDR1 is MNHEY and CDR2 is SVGAGI in the germline V gene. CDR3 sequence: CATIRGMNTGELFF. The CDR3 nucleotides read TGTGCCACCATCCGGGGGATGAACACCGGGGAGCTGTTTTTT.

This clonotype came up a few times. The gene calls are TRBV5-1 and TRBJ2-3; 8 bases fit TRBD2. Germline values: CDR1 SGHRS, CDR2 YFSETQ. CDR3 size: 14 residues. The V segment lost 6 bases and the J segment 3 bases; nucleotides outside the gene matches: 6. DNA of the CDR3: TGCGCCAGCACGAGCGGCGGGGGGACAGATACGCAGTATTTT. Translation: CASTSGGGTDTQYF.

The V call is TRBV27, the J call TRBJ2-5, with 8 bases fitting TRBD1. V dropped 6 bases and J dropped 5; count of bases not matched to a gene: 8. This CDR3 has 14 amino acids. Germline CDR1 is MNHEY and CDR2 is SMNVEV (reference sequence). The CDR3 DNA is TGTGCCAGCAGGCCCGACAGGGGTTCGGAGACCCAGTACTTC. Encoded protein: CASRPDRGSETQYF.

The J gene is TRBJ1-2, the V gene TRBV11-3; D gene ambiguous. The V end lost 0 bases, the J end lost 5 bases, and 22 bases lay between the germline ends. The CDR3 is made up of 18 amino acids. The germline CDR1 and CDR2 sequences are SGHNT and YENEEA. CDR3 DNA sequence: TGTGCCAGCAGCTTAGACAGAAGCGGGAAATCTTCTATTTATGGCTACACCTTC. Encoded protein: CASSLDRSGKSSIYGYTF.

This clonotype was counted between two and nine times. The chain links TRBV20-1 to TRBJ2-7; perhaps TRBD1 as D (6 bases). This CDR3 comprises 13 residues. In germline, CDR1 is DFQATT, CDR2 SNEGSKA (reference sequence). CDR3 in amino acids: CSGRDMTSYEQYF. The CDR3 DNA follows: TGCAGCGGTCGGGACATGACTTCCTACGAGCAGTACTTC.

V gene TRBV2 combines with J gene TRBJ1-1; 9 bases align to TRBD1. The germline gives CDR1 SNHLY, CDR2 FYNNEI. The CDR3 totals 16 residues. The ends lost 6 bases at V and 1 base at J; junction bases unmatched: 9. CDR3 protein: CASRTGGGEGNTEAFF. CDR3 nucleotides: TGTGCCAGCAGAACAGGGGGCGGAGAGGGGAACACTGAAGCTTTCTTT. Full variable domain (remainder filled in from reference TRBV2 and TRBJ1-1): EPEVTQTPSHQVTQMGQEVILRCVPISNHLYFYWYRQILGQKVEFLVSFYNNEISEKSEIFDDQFSVERPDGSNFTLKIRSTKLEDSAMYFCASRTGGGEGNTEAFFGQGTRLTVV.